This TCR beta chain was identified in a study of shared T cell receptors in the human thymus. V was clipped by 5 bases and J by 4 bases; unmatched bases: 6. Germline CDR1 SEHNR, CDR2 FQNEAQ (reference sequence). The CDR3 runs 14 residues. TCRdb's table, derived via immunoSEQ multiplex PCR, lists solely in-frame clones and lacks some. The sample carries roughly 660,000 clones, 70% to 90% recorded once. These same data were also listed under a study on human thymus T cells. This second report adds: All donors were healthy Finnish infants who were undergoing corrective surgery to treat congenital heart defects. In corrective heart surgery, resections were taken, and these provided the thymus tissue. Thymic and blood repertoires seemed to show skewed V and J gene use. Related research found strongly overlapping thymic repertoires in unrelated individuals.

Sequenced: thymocytes. This chain uses TRBV7-9 with TRBJ1-1; 8 bases map to TRBD1. This receptor was identified in a boy under two years old with a congenital heart defect. The CDR3 sequence is CASSTDRGGTEAFF. CDR3 DNA: TGTGCCAGCAGCACCGACAGGGGCGGCACTGAAGCTTTCTTT.